The 25 T cell receptor beta chains below were found in one sample sequenced in a study of blood T cell repertoires in COVID-19. Sequencing used immunoSEQ multiplex PCR; TCRdb keeps in-frame clones, though not all of them. The sample shows about 130,000 clones, 86% of them seen only once. Source material: peripheral blood. Receptors were obtained from a woman between 70 and 85 years old with COVID-19, enrolled during active disease.

The rearrangement joins TRBV7-3 to TRBJ1-4; tentative D call: TRBD1 (6 bases). In germline, CDR1 is SGHTA, CDR2 FQGTGA. V was pared by 1 base and J by 5 bases, with 11 bases between. The CDR3 runs 15 residues. The CDR3 nucleotides are TGTGCCAGCAGCTTAAGAGGCAGGGGCAATGAAAAACTGTTTTTT. It is translated as CASSLRGRGNEKLFF.

The chain employs TRBV19 and TRBJ2-5; maybe TRBD2 (7 bases). Germline V CDR1 and CDR2: LNHDA, SQIVND (reference sequence). V was cut by 5 bases and J by 1 base, with 14 bases left in between. This CDR3 spans 15 amino acids. The DNA for the CDR3 is TGTGCCAGTAGTTTTGGCGGGGGCCTCCAAGAGACCCAGTACTTC. It specifies CASSFGGGLQETQYF.

The chain recombines TRBV7-2 with TRBJ2-1; 11 bases line up with TRBD2. Trimming at V came to 4 bases and at J to 0 bases, leaving 5 bases not matched to a gene. Germline CDR1 SGHTA, CDR2 FQGNSA. There are 17 residues in the CDR3. CDR3 region: CASSSRLAGTSYNEQFF. The CDR3 region has the DNA TGTGCCAGCAGCTCCCGACTAGCGGGGACCTCCTACAATGAGCAGTTCTTC.

J is TRBJ2-6 and V is TRBV30; D possibly corresponds to TRBD1 (5 bases). The CDR3 runs to 16 residues. Germline loops: CDR1 GTSNPN, CDR2 SVGIG (reference sequence). V gave up 2 bases and J gave up 0 bases, with 11 bases separating them. CDR3: CAWSQGENSGANVLTF. The CDR3 DNA reads TGTGCCTGGAGTCAGGGTGAGAACTCTGGGGCCAACGTCCTGACTTTC.

In DNA, the CDR3 is TGTGCCACCAGTGGCAGGGCGGTCGAGACCCAGTACTTC. Its translation: CATSGRAVETQYF. V and J are TRBV24-1 and TRBJ2-5; weak D call: TRBD1 (5 bases). V lost 5 bases, J lost 5 bases, and 11 bases lay in between. CDR3 length equals 13 residues. Germline CDR1 and CDR2: KGHDR and SFDVKD.

V and J are TRBV18 and TRBJ1-5; tentatively, D is TRBD1 (5 bases). From germline, CDR1 is KGHSH and CDR2 LQKENI. The CDR3 contains 19 residues. V gave up 2 bases and J gave up 0 bases, with 20 bases separating them. In DNA form, the CDR3 reads TGTGCCAGCTCACCAGAAGTTCAGGGTACCCCATATAGCAATCAGCCCCAGCATTTT. It translates to CASSPEVQGTPYSNQPQHF.

This rearrangement joins TRBV19 to TRBJ1-1; 8 bases match TRBD1. This CDR3 comprises 13 residues. J was trimmed by 12 bases and V by 5 bases; bases with no gene match: 11. Per germline, CDR1 LNHDA and CDR2 SQIVND (reference sequence). The CDR3 DNA sequence: TGTGCCAGTAGTTCGACCGGACAGGGCGAAACTTTCTTT. The encoded protein is CASSSTGQGETFF.

V and J are TRBV5-6 and TRBJ2-3; 8 nucleotides agree with TRBD1. Germline V gene lookup returns CDR1 SGHDT and CDR2 YYEEEE. There are 17 residues in the CDR3. Trimming took 4 bases from V and 4 from J; bases not matched to a gene: 14. Here the CDR3 reads CASSPTRTGWSADTQYF. CDR3 DNA: TGTGCCAGCAGCCCCACTCGGACAGGGTGGTCTGCAGATACGCAGTATTTT.

The rearrangement joins TRBV14 to TRBJ2-2; 10 nucleotides agree with TRBD1. The CDR3 sequence is 19 residues long. Germline lookup yields CDR1 SGHDN and CDR2 FVKESK. V was pared by 5 bases and J by 3 bases, with 15 bases of the junction left unmatched. The CDR3 here is CASSFLYPGDRGHTGELFF. CDR3 in DNA: TGTGCCAGCAGCTTCCTTTATCCCGGGGACAGGGGACACACCGGGGAGCTGTTTTTT.

This chain connects TRBV28 to TRBJ1-1; 9 bases align to TRBD1. Looked up from germline, CDR1 is MDHEN and CDR2 is SYDVKM. Trimming cost V 7 bases and J 5 bases; bases outside gene matches: 5. This CDR3 has 13 residues. The chain's CDR3 is CASKDRGRTEAFF. CDR3 DNA: TGTGCCAGCAAGGACAGGGGCAGAACTGAAGCTTTCTTT.

The V call is TRBV7-9, the J call TRBJ2-1; 8 bases line up with TRBD2. CDR1 is SEHNR and CDR2 is FQNEAQ in the germline V gene (reference sequence). CDR3 size: 15 residues. The trim removed 5 bases at V and 2 bases at J, leaving 5 bases unmatched. The DNA for the CDR3 is TGTGCCAGCAGCGGCGGGGGGACTCCCTACAATGAGCAGTTCTTC. Translating gives CASSGGGTPYNEQFF.

In DNA, the CDR3 is TGTGCCAGCAGCCACCGGTTGAGTGGCACCGGGGAGCTGTTTTTT. This gives the protein CASSHRLSGTGELFF. This chain joins TRBV7-6 and TRBJ2-2; D unclear. Between the trimmed V and J ends, which lost 5 bases and 4 bases, there was a span of 14 bases. This CDR3 region has 15 residues. Per germline, CDR1 SGHVS and CDR2 FNYEAQ.

The V and J genes are TRBV2 and TRBJ2-1, with TRBD2 matching over 14 bases. The V gene's germline CDR1 is SNHLY and CDR2 FYNNEI. Germline trimming cut 5 bases from V and 7 bases from J; bases unmatched to any gene: 7. The CDR3 has 16 residues. The DNA of the CDR3 is TGTGCCAGCAGTCCTCCGACTAGCGGGGGGGCGAATGAGCAGTTCTTC. Translated: CASSPPTSGGANEQFF.

This chain links TRBV5-1 with TRBJ1-1; 10 positions agree with TRBD1. V shed 4 bases and J 7 bases; nucleotides not matched to a gene: 10. The CDR3 extends over 15 amino acids. Per the germline V gene, CDR1 is SGHRS and CDR2 is YFSETQ. CDR3 amino acids: CASSPPRQGADEAFF. The DNA for the CDR3 is TGCGCCAGCAGCCCCCCCCGACAGGGGGCGGATGAAGCTTTCTTT.

The DNA of the CDR3 is TGTGCCAGCAGCCAACTCGGGACAGGGGGAAACACCATATATTTT. Translated: CASSQLGTGGNTIYF. This rearrangement joins TRBV3-1 (or the pseudogene TRBV3-2) to TRBJ1-3; 9 nucleotides agree with TRBD1. Germline V lookup: CDR1 LGHDT, CDR2 YNNKEL (reference sequence). This CDR3 has 15 residues. J gave up 4 bases and V 2 bases, and 3 bases lay outside the gene matches.

J is TRBJ2-7 and V is TRBV19, with 9 bases aligning to TRBD1. The CDR3 is 15 amino acids. The germline gives CDR1 LNHDA, CDR2 SQIVND (reference sequence). V shed 3 bases, J shed 2 bases, and the junction held 5 bases outside the gene matches. The CDR3 region has the DNA TGTGCCAGTAGTATCGGGACAGGGCATCCCTACGAGCAGTACTTC. Its translation is CASSIGTGHPYEQYF.

This chain connects TRBV7-9 to TRBJ2-1; TRBD2 matches 8 bases. V trimming: 4 bases; J trimming: 6 bases; junction bases outside the gene matches: 14. The CDR3 is 17 amino acids. Looked up from germline, CDR1 is SEHNR and CDR2 is FQNEAQ (reference sequence). The CDR3 sequence is CASSSQPRGAGLNEQFF. The CDR3 nucleotides are TGTGCCAGCAGCTCACAACCGCGGGGGGCTGGTCTCAATGAGCAGTTCTTC.

The chain uses TRBV7-3 and TRBJ1-1; the match to TRBD1 covers 9 bases. The V gene's germline CDR1 is SGHTA and CDR2 FQGTGA. Trimming removed 5 bases from V and 7 bases from J; junction bases left unmatched: 8. The CDR3 spans 14 residues. The CDR3 spells CASSPIGQGSEAFF. In nucleotides, the CDR3 is TGTGCCAGCAGCCCAATAGGACAGGGGAGTGAAGCTTTCTTT.

The chain uses TRBV19 and TRBJ2-5, with D possibly being TRBD1 (5 bases). The germline CDR1 and CDR2 sequences are LNHDA and SQIVND (reference sequence). V lost 3 bases, J lost 1 base, and 6 bases lay in between. The length of the CDR3 is 13 residues. CDR3 amino acids: CASSIDSQETQYF. For the CDR3, the DNA is TGTGCCAGTAGTATCGACAGCCAAGAGACCCAGTACTTC.

This chain links TRBV18 with TRBJ2-7, with a weak D call TRBD1 (6 bases). CDR3 size: 14 residues. Germline V lookup: CDR1 KGHSH, CDR2 LQKENI. Trimming cost V 4 bases and J 6 bases, with 16 bases left between them. CDR3 in DNA: TGTGCCAGCTCACGGGGGCTGGTCGGGGCCGAGCAGTACTTC. Protein: CASSRGLVGAEQYF.

Points on this clone: A read error may account for a junction end that differs from germline. CDR3 DNA sequence: TGTGCCAGCTCATCACCGGGACAGGGGAGCGAAAAACTGTTTTTT. Its protein product is CASSSPGQGSEKLFF. The J gene is TRBJ1-4, the V gene TRBV18, with 10 bases matching TRBD1. CDR1 and CDR2 from the germline V gene are KGHSH and LQKENI. The CDR3 consists of 15 residues. Full variable domain (rest looked up from reference TRBV18 and TRBJ1-4): NAGVMQNPRHLVRRRGQEARLRCSPMKGHSHVYWYRQLPEEGLKFMVYLQKENIIDESGMPKERFSAEFPKEGPSILRIQQVVRGDSAAYFCASSSPGQGSEKLFFGSGTQLSVL.

J is TRBJ1-4 and V is TRBV18; D ambiguous. The CDR3 is 15 residues long. The V gene's germline CDR1 is KGHSH and CDR2 LQKENI. With 2 bases removed from V and 4 bases from J, the gap between germline ends came to 11 bases. The CDR3 here is CASSPSQELNEKLFF. The CDR3 region has the DNA TGTGCCAGCTCACCAAGCCAGGAACTTAATGAAAAACTGTTTTTT.

The rearrangement links TRBV25-1 to TRBJ2-7, with 7 bases lining up with TRBD2. Germline values: CDR1 MGHDK, CDR2 SYGVNS. The V gene end was trimmed by 7 bases and the J gene end by 6 bases; junction bases not matched to a gene: 9. The length of the CDR3 is 13 residues. The chain's CDR3 is CASKREGTPEQYF. In nucleotides, the CDR3 is TGTGCCAGCAAGAGGGAGGGCACCCCCGAGCAGTACTTC.

The chain couples TRBV12-3 or TRBV12-4 to TRBJ1-1; 8 bases agree with TRBD1. The trim removed 6 bases at V and 5 bases at J, leaving 5 bases unmatched. The CDR3 totals 13 residues. The CDR3 nucleotides are TGTGCCAGCAGCCGACAGGGGAGGACTGAAGCTTTCTTT. It is translated as CASSRQGRTEAFF.

This sequence joins TRBV29-1 and TRBJ2-4; no reliable D call. Germline values: CDR1 SQVTM, CDR2 ANQGSEA. The CDR3 runs to 13 residues. V was trimmed by 3 bases and J by 6 bases, leaving 12 bases between them. This chain's CDR3 is CSVEAGRSNIQYF. DNA of the CDR3: TGCAGCGTTGAGGCCGGCAGGTCAAACATTCAGTACTTC.